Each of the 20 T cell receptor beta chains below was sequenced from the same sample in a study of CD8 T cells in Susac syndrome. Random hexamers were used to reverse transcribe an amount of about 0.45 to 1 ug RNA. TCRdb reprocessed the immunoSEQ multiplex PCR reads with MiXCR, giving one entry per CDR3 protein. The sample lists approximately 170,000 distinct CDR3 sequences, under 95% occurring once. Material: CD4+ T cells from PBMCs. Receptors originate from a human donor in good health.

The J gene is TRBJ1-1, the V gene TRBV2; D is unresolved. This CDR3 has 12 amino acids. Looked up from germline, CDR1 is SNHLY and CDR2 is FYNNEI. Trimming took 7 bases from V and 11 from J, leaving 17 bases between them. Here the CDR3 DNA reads TGTGCCAGCAACGTGGAGAGGCAACTGGCTTTCTTT. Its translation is CASNVERQLAFF.

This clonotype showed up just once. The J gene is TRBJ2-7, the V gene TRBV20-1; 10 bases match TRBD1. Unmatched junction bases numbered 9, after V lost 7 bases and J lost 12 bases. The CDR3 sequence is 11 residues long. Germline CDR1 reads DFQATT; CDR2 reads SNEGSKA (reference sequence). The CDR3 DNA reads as TGCAGTGTACGATCCGGGACAGGGGTGTACTTC. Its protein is CSVRSGTGVYF.

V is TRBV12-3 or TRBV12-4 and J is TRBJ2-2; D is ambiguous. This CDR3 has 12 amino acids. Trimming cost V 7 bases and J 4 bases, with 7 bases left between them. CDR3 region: CASTLFTGELFF. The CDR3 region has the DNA TGTGCCAGCACCCTTTTCACCGGGGAGCTGTTTTTT.

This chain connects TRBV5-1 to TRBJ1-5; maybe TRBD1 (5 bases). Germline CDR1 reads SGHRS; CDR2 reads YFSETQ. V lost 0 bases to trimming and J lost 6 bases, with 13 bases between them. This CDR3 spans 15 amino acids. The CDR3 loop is CASSLEGTSRQPQHF. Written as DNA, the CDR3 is TGCGCCAGCAGCTTGGAAGGGACCAGTCGTCAGCCCCAGCATTTT.

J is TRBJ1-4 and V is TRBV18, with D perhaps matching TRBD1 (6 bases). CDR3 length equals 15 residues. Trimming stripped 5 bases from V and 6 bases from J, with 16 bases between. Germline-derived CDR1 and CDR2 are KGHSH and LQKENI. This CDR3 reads CASSSTGTPYEKLFF. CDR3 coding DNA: TGTGCCAGCTCATCAACCGGGACACCTTATGAAAAACTGTTTTTT.

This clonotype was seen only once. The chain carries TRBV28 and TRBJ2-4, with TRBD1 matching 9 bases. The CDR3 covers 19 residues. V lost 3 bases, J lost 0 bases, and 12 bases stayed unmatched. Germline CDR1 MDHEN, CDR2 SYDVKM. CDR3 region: CASSFPGTGSLKAKNIQYF. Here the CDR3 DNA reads TGTGCCAGCAGTTTCCCCGGGACAGGGTCCCTGAAAGCCAAAAACATTCAGTACTTC.

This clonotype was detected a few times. CDR3 DNA: TGTGCCAGCTCCTTAAGACAGGGGGCCCGAGAGACCCAGTACTTC. Translation gives CASSLRQGARETQYF. J is TRBJ2-5 and V is TRBV18, with 10 bases lining up with TRBD1. The J segment lost 4 bases and the V segment lost 6 bases, leaving 8 bases of the junction unmatched. Germline lookup yields CDR1 KGHSH and CDR2 LQKENI. There are 15 residues in the CDR3.

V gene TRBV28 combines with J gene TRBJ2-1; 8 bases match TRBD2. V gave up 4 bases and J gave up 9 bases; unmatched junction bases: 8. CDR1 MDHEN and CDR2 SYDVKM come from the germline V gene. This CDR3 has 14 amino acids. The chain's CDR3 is CASSSSGSTGEQFF. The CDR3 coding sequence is TGTGCCAGCAGTTCAAGCGGGAGTACCGGTGAGCAGTTCTTC.

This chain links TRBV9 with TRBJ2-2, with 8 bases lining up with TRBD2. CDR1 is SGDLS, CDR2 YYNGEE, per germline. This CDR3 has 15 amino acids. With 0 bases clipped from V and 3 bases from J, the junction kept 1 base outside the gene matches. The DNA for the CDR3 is TGTGCCAGCAGCGTAGCGGGAGGGTACACCGGGGAGCTGTTTTTT. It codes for CASSVAGGYTGELFF.

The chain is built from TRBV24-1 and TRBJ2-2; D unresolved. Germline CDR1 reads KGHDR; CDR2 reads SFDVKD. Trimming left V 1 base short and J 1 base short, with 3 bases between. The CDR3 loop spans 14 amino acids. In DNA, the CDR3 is TGTGCCACCAGTGATTTCGGGAACACCGGGGAGCTGTTTTTT. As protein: CATSDFGNTGELFF.

CDR3 region: CAWSVIGQPNTEAFF. The CDR3, as DNA: TGTGCCTGGAGTGTTATAGGACAGCCGAACACTGAAGCTTTCTTT. The rearrangement uses TRBV30 and TRBJ1-1; D is perhaps TRBD1 (6 bases). The CDR3 length is 15 residues. Trimming removed 0 bases from V and 1 base from J, with 12 bases in between. Germline V lookup: CDR1 GTSNPN, CDR2 SVGIG (reference sequence). Complete variable domain (other parts from reference TRBV30 and TRBJ1-1): SQTIHQWPATLVQPVGSPLSLECTVEGTSNPNLYWYRQAAGRGLQLLFYSVGIGQISSEVPQNLSASRPQDRQFILSSKKLLLSDSGFYLCAWSVIGQPNTEAFFGQGTRLTVV.

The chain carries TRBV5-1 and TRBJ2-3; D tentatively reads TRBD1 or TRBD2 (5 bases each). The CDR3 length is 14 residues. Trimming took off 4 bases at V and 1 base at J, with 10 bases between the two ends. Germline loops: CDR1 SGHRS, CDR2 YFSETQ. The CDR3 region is CASSRDPGTDTQYF. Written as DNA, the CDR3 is TGCGCCAGCAGCCGGGACCCTGGCACAGATACGCAGTATTTT.

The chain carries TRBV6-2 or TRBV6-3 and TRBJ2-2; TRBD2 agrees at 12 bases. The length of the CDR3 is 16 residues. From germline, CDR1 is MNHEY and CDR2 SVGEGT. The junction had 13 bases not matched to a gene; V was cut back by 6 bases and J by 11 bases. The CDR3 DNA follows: TGTGCCAGCAGCCTCGGACTAGCGGGGTATCTCGGTGAGCTGTTTTTT. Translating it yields CASSLGLAGYLGELFF.

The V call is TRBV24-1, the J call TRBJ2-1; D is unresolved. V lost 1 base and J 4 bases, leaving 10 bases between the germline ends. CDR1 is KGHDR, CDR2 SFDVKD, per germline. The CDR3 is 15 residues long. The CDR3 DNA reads TGTGCCACCAGTGATTTAATATCAGATTACAATGAGCAGTTCTTC. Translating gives CATSDLISDYNEQFF.

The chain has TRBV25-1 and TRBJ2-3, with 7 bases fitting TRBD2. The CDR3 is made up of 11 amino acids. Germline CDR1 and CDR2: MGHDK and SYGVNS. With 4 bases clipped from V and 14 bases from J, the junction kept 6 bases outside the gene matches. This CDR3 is CASSVGGPLYF. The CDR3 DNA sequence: TGTGCCAGCAGTGTGGGAGGGCCCCTGTATTTT.

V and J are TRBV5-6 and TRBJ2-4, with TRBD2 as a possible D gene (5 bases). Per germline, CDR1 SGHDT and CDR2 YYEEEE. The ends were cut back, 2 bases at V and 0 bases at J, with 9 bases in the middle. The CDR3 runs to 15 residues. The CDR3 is CASSLYGLAKNIQYF. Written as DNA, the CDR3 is TGTGCCAGCAGCTTATACGGACTAGCCAAAAACATTCAGTACTTC.

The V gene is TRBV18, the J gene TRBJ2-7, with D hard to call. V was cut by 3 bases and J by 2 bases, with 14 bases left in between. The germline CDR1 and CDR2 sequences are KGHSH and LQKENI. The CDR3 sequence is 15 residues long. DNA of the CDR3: TGTGCCAGCTCACCCGCGACACCCAGAACCTACGAGCAGTACTTC. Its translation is CASSPATPRTYEQYF.

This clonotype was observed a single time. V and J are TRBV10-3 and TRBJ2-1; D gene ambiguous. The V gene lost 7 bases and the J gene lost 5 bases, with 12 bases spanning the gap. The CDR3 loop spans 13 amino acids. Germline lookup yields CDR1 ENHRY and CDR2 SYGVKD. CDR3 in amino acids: CAIKVRADNEQFF. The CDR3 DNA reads TGTGCCATCAAGGTTCGGGCAGACAATGAGCAGTTCTTC.

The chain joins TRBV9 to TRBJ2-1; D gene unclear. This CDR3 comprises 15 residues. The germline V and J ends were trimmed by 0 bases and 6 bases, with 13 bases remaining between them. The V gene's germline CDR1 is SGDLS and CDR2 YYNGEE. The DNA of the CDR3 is TGTGCCAGCAGCGTAGACCTAGGACGGACCAATGAGCAGTTCTTC. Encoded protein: CASSVDLGRTNEQFF.

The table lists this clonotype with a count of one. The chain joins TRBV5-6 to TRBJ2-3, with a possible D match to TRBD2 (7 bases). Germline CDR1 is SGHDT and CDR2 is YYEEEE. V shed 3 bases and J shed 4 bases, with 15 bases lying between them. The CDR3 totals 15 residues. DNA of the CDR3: TGTGCCAGCAGCTCTCTGGGGGGGCAGGCAGATACGCAGTATTTT. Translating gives CASSSLGGQADTQYF.